Listed below are T cell receptor beta chains from one sample, sequenced in a study of OX40 agonist ivuxolimab in advanced cancers. Measured with immunoSEQ multiplex PCR; TCRdb has only the in-frame clones, and not every one. The sample includes roughly 80,000 clones, roughly 91% of them seen just once. Sample: CD4+ or CD8+ T cells sorted from blood, taken in a trial of the OX40 agonist ivuxolimab. The receptor source for this set is an adult with an advanced solid tumor such as melanoma, head and neck, liver or kidney cancer. Both conserved end residues are part of each CDR3.

TRBV6-5 | CASSYSPLGVTQYF
TRBV14 | CASSQFGQAKAFF
TRBV7-2 | CASSLDGSNQPQHF
TRBV5-1 | CASSLPSVNTGELFF
TRBV7-9 | CASSQGTGLNQPQHF
TRBV10-3 | CAISGEGAETQYF
TRBV18 | CASSTGQNTEAFF
TRBV29-1 | CSVGYLSSTDTQYF
TRBV28 | CASSPDRVQPQHF
TRBV11-2 | CASSPRAGGTDTQYF
TRBV28 | CASSLDLTGFEKLFF
TRBV5-1 | CASSYTLAQNTEAFF
TRBV28 | CASSPIDRDSYGYTF
TRBV5-1 | CASSLEGQADTQYF
TRBV5-6 | CASSLADRVGSPLHF
TRBV18 | CASSPDRDGAFF
TRBV18 | CASSSNRVGAEAFF
TRBV5-1 | CASSLFLAGSDTQYF
TRBV13 | CASSLGGTPNYGYTF
TRBV2 | CASSFPVGEDGYTF
TRBV5-1 | CASSLAGDYGYTF
TRBV7-2 | CASSLAGRGETQYF
TRBV6-5 | CASSLGGQAQNIQYF
TRBV28 | CASSFVTGGEIPEAFF
TRBV5-4 | CASSLTGTDGYTF
TRBV4-1 | CASSQVKGDIQYF
TRBV5-1 | CASSLGDYGYTF
TRBV4-3 | CASSQGTSGRTDTQYF
TRBV18 | CASSALIAGGVSEQYF
TRBV5-4 | CASSSGQGYGYTF
TRBV7-2 | CASSSQIEQFF
TRBV6-6 | CASSFGLDQETQYF
TRBV7-8 | CASSPTLGIPSEAFF
TRBV10-2 | CASSRGRTDTQYF
TRBV28 | CASGGAGRRTGELFF
TRBV5-4 | CASSLDSGGFTGELFF
TRBV10-2 | CASSELGGRGYTF
TRBV9 | CASSAGGAGGGTDTQYF
TRBV9 | CASSVGLALSSYEQYF
TRBV5-4 | CASSEGTNREQYF
TRBV9 | CASSTNFASGTRYF